The clone carrying this T cell receptor (beta chain) was picked up a small number of times. Preparation of the TCRbeta library involved a method that used unique molecular identifiers. A single record per CDR3 protein comes from TCRdb applying MiXCR to the PCR reads. The sample comprises 700,000 or so distinct CDR3 sequences, roughly 14% of which are singletons, and roughly 0.77% rests with the top ten. This record comes from a study of T-cell reconstitution after alpha-beta-depleted transplantation in children. Trimming shortened V by 4 bases and J by 4 bases, and 17 bases separated the two germline ends. This CDR3 has 15 amino acids. Germline V lookup: CDR1 MGHDK, CDR2 SYGVNS.

Sequenced here: PBMCs, sampled before TCRalphabeta/CD19-depleted stem cell transplant. The clonotype comes from a girl aged 2-10 years with congenital amegakaryocytic thrombocytopenia, due to receive a stem cell transplant. This chain uses TRBV25-1 with TRBJ2-7; weak D call: TRBD1 (6 bases). The CDR3 DNA sequence: TGTGCCAGCAGTGGCCCCATCCAGGGGTTTTACGAGCAGTACTTC. Residues: CASSGPIQGFYEQYF.